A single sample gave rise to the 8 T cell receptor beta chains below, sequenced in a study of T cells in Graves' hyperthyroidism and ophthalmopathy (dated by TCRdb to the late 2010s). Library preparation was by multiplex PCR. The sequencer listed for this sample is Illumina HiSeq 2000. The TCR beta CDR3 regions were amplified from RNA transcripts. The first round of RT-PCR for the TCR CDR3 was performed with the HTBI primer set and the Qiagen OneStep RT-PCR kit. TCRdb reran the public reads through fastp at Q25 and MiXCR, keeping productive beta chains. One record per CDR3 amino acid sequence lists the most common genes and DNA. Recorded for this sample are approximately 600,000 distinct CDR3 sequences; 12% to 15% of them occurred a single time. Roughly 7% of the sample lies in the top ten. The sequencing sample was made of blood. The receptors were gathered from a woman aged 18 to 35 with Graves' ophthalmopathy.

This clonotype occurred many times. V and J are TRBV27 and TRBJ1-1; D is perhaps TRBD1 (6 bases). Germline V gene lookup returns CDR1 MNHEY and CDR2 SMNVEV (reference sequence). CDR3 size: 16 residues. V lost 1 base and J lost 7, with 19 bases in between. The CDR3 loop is CASSLFQGRAPIEAFF. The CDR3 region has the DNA TGTGCCAGCAGTTTATTTCAGGGGCGAGCCCCCATTGAAGCTTTCTTT.

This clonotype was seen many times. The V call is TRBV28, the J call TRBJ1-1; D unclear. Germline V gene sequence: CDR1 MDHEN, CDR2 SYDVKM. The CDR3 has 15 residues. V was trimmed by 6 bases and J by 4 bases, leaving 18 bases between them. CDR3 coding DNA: TGTGCCAGCAGGGTATTCGGGGAAGGGAGCACTGAAGCTTTCTTT. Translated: CASRVFGEGSTEAFF.

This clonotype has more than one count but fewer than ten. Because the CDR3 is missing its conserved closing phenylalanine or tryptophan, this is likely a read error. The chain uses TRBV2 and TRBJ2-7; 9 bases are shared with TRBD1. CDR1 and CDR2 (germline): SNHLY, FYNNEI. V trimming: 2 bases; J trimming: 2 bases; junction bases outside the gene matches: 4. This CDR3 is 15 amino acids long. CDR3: CASSETGGSTYEQYY. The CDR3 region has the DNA TGTGCCAGCAGTGAAACAGGGGGCAGCACCTACGAGCAGTACTAC.

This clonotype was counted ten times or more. In DNA form, the CDR3 reads TGTGCCTCCGCGGAGGGGGCGCGGGAGACCCAGTACTTC. Its protein is CASAEGARETQYF. The chain links TRBV30 to TRBJ2-5; tentative D call: TRBD1 (7 bases). V dropped 7 bases and J dropped 5 bases, with 17 bases sitting between them. The germline V gene has CDR1 GTSNPN and CDR2 SVGIG (reference sequence). The CDR3 contains 13 residues.

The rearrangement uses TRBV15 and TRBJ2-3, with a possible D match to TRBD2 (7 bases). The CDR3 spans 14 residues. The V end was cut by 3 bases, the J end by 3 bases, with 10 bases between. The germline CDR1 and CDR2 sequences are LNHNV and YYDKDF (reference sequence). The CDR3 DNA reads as TGTGCCACCAGCAGCGGGGGGCCGACAGATACGCAGTATTTT. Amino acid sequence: CATSSGGPTDTQYF.

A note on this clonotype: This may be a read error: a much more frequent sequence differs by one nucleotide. CDR3 sequence reads: CASGYLSTSGSSYNEQFF. In DNA, the CDR3 is TGTGCCAGCGGCTATTTAAGTACTAGCGGGAGCTCCTACAATGAGCAGTTCTTC. V and J are TRBV11-2 and TRBJ2-1; TRBD2 matches at 11 bases. CDR1 is SGHAT, CDR2 FQNNGV, per germline. The V gene end was trimmed by 8 bases and the J gene end by 0 bases; junction bases not matched to a gene: 12. This CDR3 is 18 amino acids long.

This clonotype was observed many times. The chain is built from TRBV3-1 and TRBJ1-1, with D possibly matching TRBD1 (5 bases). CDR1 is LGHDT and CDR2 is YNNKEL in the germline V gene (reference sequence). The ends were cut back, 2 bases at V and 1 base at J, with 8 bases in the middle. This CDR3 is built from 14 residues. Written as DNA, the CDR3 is TGTGCCAGCAGCCAACCGACAGAGAACACTGAAGCTTTCTTT. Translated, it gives CASSQPTENTEAFF.

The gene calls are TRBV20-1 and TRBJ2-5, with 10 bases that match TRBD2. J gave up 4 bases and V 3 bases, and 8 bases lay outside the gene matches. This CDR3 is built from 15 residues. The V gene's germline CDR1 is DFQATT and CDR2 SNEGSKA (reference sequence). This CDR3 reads CSASPAGGHGETQYF. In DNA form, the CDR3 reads TGCAGTGCTAGCCCAGCGGGAGGGCATGGAGAGACCCAGTACTTC.